This T cell receptor beta chain was sequenced for a study of CD8 T cells in Susac syndrome. Germline CDR1 MNHEY, CDR2 SMNVEV (reference sequence). This CDR3 is built from 15 residues. The junction had 8 bases not matched to a gene; V was cut back by 3 bases and J by 4 bases. It was with random hexamers that about 0.45 to 1 ug RNA was reverse transcribed. TCRdb re-called the immunoSEQ multiplex PCR reads through MiXCR, storing one row per CDR3 protein. The table records hundreds of thousands of distinct CDR3 sequences, 95% of them present only once. The sequencing sample was made of CD4+ T cells from PBMCs. The chain is built from TRBV27 and TRBJ2-7; 8 nucleotides align to TRBD1. The receptor was isolated from a human donor with multiple sclerosis. The CDR3 bases are TGTGCCAGCAGTTTGCAAGACAGGGGAACTTACGAGCAGTACTTC. This sequence encodes CASSLQDRGTYEQYF.